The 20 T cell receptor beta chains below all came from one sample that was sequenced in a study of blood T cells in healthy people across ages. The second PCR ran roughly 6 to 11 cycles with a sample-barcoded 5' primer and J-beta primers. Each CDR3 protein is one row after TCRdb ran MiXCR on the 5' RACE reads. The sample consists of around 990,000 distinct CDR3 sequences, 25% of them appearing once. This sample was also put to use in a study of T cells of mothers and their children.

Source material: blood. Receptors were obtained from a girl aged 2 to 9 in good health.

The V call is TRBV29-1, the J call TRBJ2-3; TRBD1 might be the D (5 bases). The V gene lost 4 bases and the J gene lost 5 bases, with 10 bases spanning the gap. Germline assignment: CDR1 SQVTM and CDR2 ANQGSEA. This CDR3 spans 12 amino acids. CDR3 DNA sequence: TGCAGCGTTGCACAGGAACGAGATACGCAGTATTTT. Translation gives CSVAQERDTQYF.

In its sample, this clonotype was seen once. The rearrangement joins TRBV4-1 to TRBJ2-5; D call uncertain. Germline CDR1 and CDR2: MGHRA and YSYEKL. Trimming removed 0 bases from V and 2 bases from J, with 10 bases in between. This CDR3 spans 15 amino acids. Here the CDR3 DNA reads TGCGCCAGCAGCCAAGATCCGACTTTTCAAGAGACCCAGTACTTC. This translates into CASSQDPTFQETQYF.

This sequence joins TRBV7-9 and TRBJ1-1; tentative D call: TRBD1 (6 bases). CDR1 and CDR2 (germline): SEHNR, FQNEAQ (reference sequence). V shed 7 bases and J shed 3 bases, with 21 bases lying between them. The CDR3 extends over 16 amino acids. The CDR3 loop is CASKGDLKGGYTEAFF. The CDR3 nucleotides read TGTGCCAGCAAGGGAGACTTGAAAGGGGGATACACTGAAGCTTTCTTT.

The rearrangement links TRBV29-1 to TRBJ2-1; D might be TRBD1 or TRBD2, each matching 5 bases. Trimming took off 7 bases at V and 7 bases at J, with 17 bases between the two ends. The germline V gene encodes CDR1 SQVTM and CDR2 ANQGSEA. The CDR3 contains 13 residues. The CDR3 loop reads CSAKSGTLNEQFF. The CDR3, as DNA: TGCAGCGCTAAGTCCGGGACCCTAAATGAGCAGTTCTTC.

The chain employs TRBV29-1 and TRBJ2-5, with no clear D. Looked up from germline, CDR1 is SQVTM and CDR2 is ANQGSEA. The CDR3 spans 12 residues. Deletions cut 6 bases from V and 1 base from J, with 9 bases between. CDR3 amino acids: CSVTLPQETQYF. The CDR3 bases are TGCAGCGTCACCCTACCCCAAGAGACCCAGTACTTC.

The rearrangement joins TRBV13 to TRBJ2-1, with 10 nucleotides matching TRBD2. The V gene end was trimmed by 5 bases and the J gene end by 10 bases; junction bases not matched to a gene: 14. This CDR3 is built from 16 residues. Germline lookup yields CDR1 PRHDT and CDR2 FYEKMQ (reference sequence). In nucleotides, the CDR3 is TGTGCCAGCAGCCCCAGGACTAGCGGCATTTTAGGGGAGCAGTTCTTC. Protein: CASSPRTSGILGEQFF.

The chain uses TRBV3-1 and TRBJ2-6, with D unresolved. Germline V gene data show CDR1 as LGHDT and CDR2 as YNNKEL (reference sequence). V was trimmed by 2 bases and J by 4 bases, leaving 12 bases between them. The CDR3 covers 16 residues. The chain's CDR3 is CASSQRTGSGANVLTF. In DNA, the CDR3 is TGTGCCAGCAGCCAACGAACCGGGTCCGGGGCCAACGTCCTGACTTTC. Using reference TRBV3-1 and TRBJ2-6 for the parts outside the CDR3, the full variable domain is DTAVSQTPKYLVTQMGNDKSIKCEQNLGHDTMYWYKQDSKKFLKIMFSYNNKELIINETVPNRFSPKSPDKAHLNLHINSLELGDSAVYFCASSQRTGSGANVLTFGAGSRLTVL.

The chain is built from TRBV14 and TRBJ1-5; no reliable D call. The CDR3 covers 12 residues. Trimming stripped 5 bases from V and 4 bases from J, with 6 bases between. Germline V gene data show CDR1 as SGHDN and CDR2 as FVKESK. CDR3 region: CASSYDNQPQHF. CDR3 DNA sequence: TGTGCCAGCAGCTACGATAATCAGCCCCAGCATTTT.

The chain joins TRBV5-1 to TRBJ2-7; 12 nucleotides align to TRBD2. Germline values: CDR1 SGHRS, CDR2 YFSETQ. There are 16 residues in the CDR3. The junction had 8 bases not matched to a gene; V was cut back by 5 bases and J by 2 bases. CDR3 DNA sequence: TGCGCCAGCAGGTCCGGGACTAGCGGGCGAGCCTACGAGCAGTACTTC. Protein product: CASRSGTSGRAYEQYF.

The CDR3 DNA is TGTGCCAGCAGTTACTCGACAGGGGGCGAATACCCGCGGGAGACCCAGTACTTC. This encodes CASSYSTGGEYPRETQYF. The chain employs TRBV6-2 or TRBV6-3 and TRBJ2-5; 10 nucleotides line up with TRBD1. CDR3 length: 18 residues. J lost 5 bases, V lost 0 bases, and 12 bases had no gene match. Germline CDR1 and CDR2: MNHEY and SVGEGT.

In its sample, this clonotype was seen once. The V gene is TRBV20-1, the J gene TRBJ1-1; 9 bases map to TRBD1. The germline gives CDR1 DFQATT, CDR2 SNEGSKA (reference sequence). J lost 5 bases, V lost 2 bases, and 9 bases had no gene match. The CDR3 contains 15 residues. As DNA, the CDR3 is TGCAGTGCTAGAATTCAGGGACAGGGCACGACTGAAGCTTTCTTT. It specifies CSARIQGQGTTEAFF.

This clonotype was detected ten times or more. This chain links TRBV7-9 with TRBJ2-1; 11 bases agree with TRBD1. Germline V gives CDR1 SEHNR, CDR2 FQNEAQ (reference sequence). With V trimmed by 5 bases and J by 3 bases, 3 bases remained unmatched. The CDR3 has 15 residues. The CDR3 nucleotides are TGTGCCAGCAGCCCCGGGACAGGGGGCTACAATGAGCAGTTCTTC. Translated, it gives CASSPGTGGYNEQFF.

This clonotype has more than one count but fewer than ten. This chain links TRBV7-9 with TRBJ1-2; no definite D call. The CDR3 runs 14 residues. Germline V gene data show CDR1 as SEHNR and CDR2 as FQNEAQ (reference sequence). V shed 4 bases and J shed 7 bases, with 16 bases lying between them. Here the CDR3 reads CASSSVGIHPGYTF. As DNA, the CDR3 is TGTGCCAGCAGCTCGGTTGGGATACACCCTGGCTACACCTTC.

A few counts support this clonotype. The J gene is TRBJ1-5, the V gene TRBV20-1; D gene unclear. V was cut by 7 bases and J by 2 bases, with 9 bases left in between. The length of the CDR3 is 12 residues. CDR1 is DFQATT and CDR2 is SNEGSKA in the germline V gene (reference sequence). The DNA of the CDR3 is TGCAGTGGTAGGAGCGGCAATCAGCCCCAGCATTTT. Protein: CSGRSGNQPQHF.

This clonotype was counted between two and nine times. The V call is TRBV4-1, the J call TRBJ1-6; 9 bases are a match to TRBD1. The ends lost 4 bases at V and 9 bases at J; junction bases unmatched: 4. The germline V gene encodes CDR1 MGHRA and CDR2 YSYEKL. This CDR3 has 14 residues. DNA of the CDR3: TGCGCCAGCAGCCTAGGACAGGGGCGTTCACCCCTCCACTTT. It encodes CASSLGQGRSPLHF.

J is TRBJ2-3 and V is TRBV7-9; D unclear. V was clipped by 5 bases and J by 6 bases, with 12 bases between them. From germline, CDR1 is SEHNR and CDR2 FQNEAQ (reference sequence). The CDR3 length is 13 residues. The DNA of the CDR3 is TGTGCCAGCAGCCACGGGTCCTTCGATACGCAGTATTTT. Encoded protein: CASSHGSFDTQYF.

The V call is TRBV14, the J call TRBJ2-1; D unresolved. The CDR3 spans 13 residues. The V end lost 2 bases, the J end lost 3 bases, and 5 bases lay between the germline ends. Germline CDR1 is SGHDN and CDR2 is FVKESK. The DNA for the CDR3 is TGTGCCAGCAGCCAATGGGGCTACAATGAGCAGTTCTTC. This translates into CASSQWGYNEQFF.

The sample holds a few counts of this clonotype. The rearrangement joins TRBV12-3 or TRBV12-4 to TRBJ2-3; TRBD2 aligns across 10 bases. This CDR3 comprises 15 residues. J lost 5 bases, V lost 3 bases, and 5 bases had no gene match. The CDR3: CASSFRLAGVDTQYF. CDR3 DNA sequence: TGTGCCAGCAGTTTTAGGCTAGCGGGAGTAGATACGCAGTATTTT.

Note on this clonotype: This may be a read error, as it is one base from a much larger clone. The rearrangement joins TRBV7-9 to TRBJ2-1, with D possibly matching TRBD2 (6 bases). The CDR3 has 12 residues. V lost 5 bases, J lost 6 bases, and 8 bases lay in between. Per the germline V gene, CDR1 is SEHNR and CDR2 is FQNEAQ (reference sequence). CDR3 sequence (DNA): TGTGCCAGCAGCCGGGACTGCAATGAGCAGTTCTTC. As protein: CASSRDCNEQFF. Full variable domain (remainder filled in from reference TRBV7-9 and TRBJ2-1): DTGVSQNPRHKITKRGQNVTFRCDPISEHNRLYWYRQTLGQGPEFLTYFQNEAQLEKSRLLSDRFSAERPKGSFSTLEIQRTEQGDSAMYLCASSRDCNEQFFGPGTRLTVL.

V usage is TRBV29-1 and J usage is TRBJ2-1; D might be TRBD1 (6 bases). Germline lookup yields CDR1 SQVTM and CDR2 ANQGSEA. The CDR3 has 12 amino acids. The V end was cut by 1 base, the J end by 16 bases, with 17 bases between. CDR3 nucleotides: TGCAGCGTTGAAGGGGACACTTCCGGGCATTTCTTC. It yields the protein CSVEGDTSGHFF.